This T cell receptor (beta chain) was observed in a study of PD-L1 blockade in urothelial cancer. Study summary: Patients' atezolizumab regimen, 1,200 mg intravenously every 3 weeks, began in about 2014. Patients with male sex and bladder-origin urothelial cancer accounted for twenty-five of 29 enrolled. Between 0 and 3 prior chemotherapy regimens had been given to patients. Reported median T cell count for blood samples was roughly 140,000.

The V gene's germline CDR1 is GTSNPN and CDR2 SVGIG (reference sequence). The V and J ends lost 2 bases and 0 bases respectively, with 13 bases between them. The CDR3 runs 15 residues. The data were produced by immunoSEQ multiplex PCR, yet TCRdb's version contains in-frame clones alone and is incomplete. Here the sample spans fewer than 60,000 clones, approximately 84% being singletons. Noted time point: pretreatment peripheral blood. The sequencing used PBMCs, collected around atezolizumab (anti-PD-L1) treatment. This TCR was recovered from a man aged 50 to 59 with urothelial cancer. The chain links TRBV30 to TRBJ1-1; D unclear. CDR3 coding DNA: TGTGCCTGGAGTCCGTCCAGGAATCTGAACACTGAAGCTTTCTTT. Translating gives CAWSPSRNLNTEAFF.